These T cell receptor beta chains were read from a single sample in a study of CDR3 diversity in severe acne. TCRdb called the PCR reads again in MiXCR, with one record for every CDR3 protein. This table holds more than 80,000 distinct CDR3 sequences, 45% to 50% found once. The sequenced sample consisted of blood. Source of these receptors: a male donor with severe acne vulgaris. The CDR3 runs from the conserved cysteine through the conserved F or W. D genes are given only for firm matches. Clone size is stated in some rows and not others, as once, few, many or a class when expanded.

d_call: NA; v_call: TRBV9; j_call: TRBJ2-6; clone_size: NA; cdr3_nt: TGTGCCAGCAGCGTTTATGGTTCCGGGGCCAACGTCCTGACTTTC; cdr3_aa: CASSVYGSGANVLTF
d_call: TRBD1; v_call: TRBV29-1; j_call: TRBJ2-7; clone_size: once; cdr3_nt: TGCAGCGTGACAGGGGCGTACGAGCAGTACTTC; cdr3_aa: CSVTGAYEQYF
d_call: NA; v_call: TRBV5-1; j_call: TRBJ2-6; clone_size: many; cdr3_nt: TGCGCCAGCAGCCCGATTGTTTCCATTGGGGCCAACGTCCTGACTTTC; cdr3_aa: CASSPIVSIGANVLTF
d_call: TRBD2; v_call: TRBV6-6; j_call: TRBJ2-3; clone_size: NA; cdr3_nt: TGTGCCAGCAGTTATCCTAGCGGGAGTAGCGCAGATACGCAGTATTTT; cdr3_aa: CASSYPSGSSADTQYF
d_call: TRBD2; v_call: TRBV11-3; j_call: TRBJ2-3; clone_size: NA; cdr3_nt: TGTGCCAGCAGCTCGGGGCGGGCTAGCGGGAGGATTACAGATACGCAGTATTTT; cdr3_aa: CASSSGRASGRITDTQYF
d_call: NA; v_call: TRBV29-1; j_call: TRBJ2-5; clone_size: many; cdr3_nt: TGCAGCGTTGATGGAGGGCAGTGGGAGACCCAGTACTTC; cdr3_aa: CSVDGGQWETQYF
d_call: NA; v_call: TRBV6-5; j_call: TRBJ2-2; clone_size: NA; cdr3_nt: TGTGCCAGCAGCGATAGGTTCGCGAACACCGGGGAGCTGTTTTTT; cdr3_aa: CASSDRFANTGELFF
d_call: NA; v_call: TRBV13; j_call: TRBJ2-5; clone_size: once; cdr3_nt: TGTGCCAGCAGCTTACTAGGGGACACCGAAGAGACCCAGTACTTC; cdr3_aa: CASSLLGDTEETQYF
d_call: NA; v_call: TRBV10-3; j_call: TRBJ1-2; clone_size: NA; cdr3_nt: TGTGCCATCAGTGAGTCGGAGACCGATCTGAGCTACACCTTC; cdr3_aa: CAISESETDLSYTF
d_call: NA; v_call: TRBV29-1; j_call: TRBJ1-1; clone_size: NA; cdr3_nt: TGCAGCGTTGAAGACAGGGTGGACACTGAAGCTTTCTTT; cdr3_aa: CSVEDRVDTEAFF
d_call: NA; v_call: TRBV25-1; j_call: TRBJ1-5; clone_size: medium-sized; cdr3_nt: TGTGCCAGCAGTAAAGGCGCTCTAGGCAATCAGCCCCAGCATTTT; cdr3_aa: CASSKGALGNQPQHF
d_call: NA; v_call: TRBV28; j_call: TRBJ2-7; clone_size: few; cdr3_nt: TGTGCCAGCGTTGAAGAGGACGGCTCCTACGAGCAGTACTTC; cdr3_aa: CASVEEDGSYEQYF
d_call: NA; v_call: TRBV20-1; j_call: TRBJ2-1; clone_size: many; cdr3_nt: TGCAGTGCTTATACTCCAGGTGGCCACAATGAGCAGTTCTTC; cdr3_aa: CSAYTPGGHNEQFF
d_call: NA; v_call: TRBV24-1; j_call: TRBJ2-5; clone_size: many; cdr3_nt: TGTGCCACCAGTGATCTAGAACACGGCGGGGCAGAGACCCAGTACTTC; cdr3_aa: CATSDLEHGGAETQYF
d_call: NA; v_call: TRBV10-3; j_call: TRBJ2-7; clone_size: NA; cdr3_nt: TGTGCCATCAGTGACCGGGTATCCGGACAGATCGTCTACGAGCAGTACTTC; cdr3_aa: CAISDRVSGQIVYEQYF
d_call: NA; v_call: TRBV10-3; j_call: TRBJ2-5; clone_size: medium-sized; cdr3_nt: TGTGCCATCAGTGATCCCCCCGGGTGGGAGACGCGAGAGACCCAGTACTTC; cdr3_aa: CAISDPPGWETRETQYF
d_call: NA; v_call: TRBV7-2; j_call: TRBJ2-2; clone_size: many; cdr3_nt: TGTGCCAGCAGCTTAGAGGGAACCGGGGAGCTGTTTTTT; cdr3_aa: CASSLEGTGELFF
d_call: NA; v_call: TRBV5-1; j_call: TRBJ2-2; clone_size: NA; cdr3_nt: TGCGCCAGCAGCTACAAACAGGGAGTTATCGAGCTGTTTTTT; cdr3_aa: CASSYKQGVIELFF
d_call: TRBD2; v_call: TRBV2; j_call: TRBJ2-3; clone_size: many; cdr3_nt: TGTGCCAGCAGCGACGGACTAGCCATCACAGATACGCAGTATTTT; cdr3_aa: CASSDGLAITDTQYF
d_call: NA; v_call: TRBV20-1; j_call: TRBJ2-1; clone_size: NA; cdr3_nt: TGCAGTGCTAGCCGCTCAGGATTTGCGGGGACTTTAAATGAGCAGTTCTTC; cdr3_aa: CSASRSGFAGTLNEQFF
d_call: TRBD1; v_call: TRBV19; j_call: TRBJ1-2; clone_size: NA; cdr3_nt: TGTGCCAGTGTCCGGACAGGCGTCTATGGCTACACCTTC; cdr3_aa: CASVRTGVYGYTF
d_call: NA; v_call: TRBV6-1; j_call: TRBJ2-7; clone_size: NA; cdr3_nt: TGTGCCAGCACGAGGGGCGGGGACGAGCAGTACTTC; cdr3_aa: CASTRGGDEQYF
d_call: TRBD2; v_call: TRBV20-1; j_call: TRBJ2-1; clone_size: NA; cdr3_nt: TGCAGTGCTAGAGTCCATGCGGGAGGCTACAATGAGCAGTTCTTC; cdr3_aa: CSARVHAGGYNEQFF
d_call: NA; v_call: TRBV6-6; j_call: TRBJ2-1; clone_size: NA; cdr3_nt: TGTGCCAGCAGTTACCGCGGGACACCCGCTGAGCAGTTCTTC; cdr3_aa: CASSYRGTPAEQFF
d_call: NA; v_call: TRBV18; j_call: TRBJ2-5; clone_size: few; cdr3_nt: TGTGCCAGCTCACCACGTAGGACGAGTCAAGAGACCCAGTACTTC; cdr3_aa: CASSPRRTSQETQYF
d_call: TRBD2; v_call: TRBV29-1; j_call: TRBJ2-7; clone_size: NA; cdr3_nt: TGCAGCGCCAGGGGACTAGCGGGAAGCGACGAGCAGTACTTC; cdr3_aa: CSARGLAGSDEQYF
d_call: NA; v_call: TRBV9; j_call: TRBJ1-1; clone_size: many; cdr3_nt: TGTGCCAGCAGCGCACCGAACAAACAGGGATTGAACACTGAAGCTTTCTTT; cdr3_aa: CASSAPNKQGLNTEAFF
d_call: NA; v_call: TRBV6-4; j_call: TRBJ1-2; clone_size: few; cdr3_nt: TGTGCCAGCAGTCCGGACGGCAACTATGGCTACACCTTC; cdr3_aa: CASSPDGNYGYTF